This passage covers 9 T cell receptor beta chains from one sample sequenced in a study of T cells in Graves' hyperthyroidism and ophthalmopathy. RNA transcripts gave rise to amplified TCR beta CDR3 regions. The TCR CDR3 was amplified in a first-round RT-PCR using the HTBI primer set. A single record per CDR3 protein comes from TCRdb applying MiXCR to the multiplex PCR reads. Among around 490,000 distinct CDR3 sequences, less than 20% were seen once, and the ten largest hold less than 55%. Sequencing was performed on blood. The origin of the receptors is a man between 35 and 55 years old with Graves' ophthalmopathy.

This chain uses TRBV3-1 with TRBJ1-2, with D perhaps matching TRBD1 (6 bases). This CDR3 contains 14 residues. Trimming left V 4 bases short and J 8 bases short, with 17 bases between. CDR1 and CDR2 (germline): LGHDT, YNNKEL (reference sequence). CDR3 sequence reads: CASSPTSDRRGYTF. In nucleotides, the CDR3 is TGTGCCAGCAGCCCTACCTCGGACAGAAGGGGCTACACCTTC.

A few counts support this clonotype. The chain carries TRBV15 and TRBJ2-2; tentatively, D is TRBD2 (5 bases). CDR3 length equals 16 residues. The germline V and J ends were trimmed by 0 bases and 4 bases, with 12 bases remaining between them. CDR1 LNHNV and CDR2 YYDKDF come from the germline V gene (reference sequence). CDR3 sequence reads: CATSRDRARATGELFF. CDR3 coding DNA: TGTGCCACCAGCAGAGATCGGGCGAGGGCCACCGGGGAGCTGTTTTTT.

The chain is built from TRBV6-2 or TRBV6-3 and TRBJ1-1, with D unresolved. In germline, CDR1 is MNHEY, CDR2 SVGEGT. Trimming shortened V by 6 bases and J by 1 base, and 12 bases separated the two germline ends. This CDR3 has 14 residues. CDR3 amino acids: CASSFSDGNTEAFF. In nucleotides, the CDR3 is TGTGCCAGCAGCTTTTCAGACGGGAACACTGAAGCTTTCTTT.

The chain recombines TRBV9 with TRBJ1-5, with D tentatively TRBD1 (6 bases). V was shortened by 3 bases and J by 2 bases, with 15 bases between the two germline ends. In germline, CDR1 is SGDLS, CDR2 YYNGEE. This CDR3 contains 16 residues. CDR3 region: CASSARRGGRNQPQHF. The CDR3, as DNA: TGTGCCAGCAGCGCCCGTAGGGGGGGACGCAATCAGCCCCAGCATTTT.

V gene TRBV30 combines with J gene TRBJ2-3; D uncertain. Deletions cut 3 bases from V and 5 bases from J, with 12 bases between. The germline V gene has CDR1 GTSNPN and CDR2 SVGIG (reference sequence). This CDR3 contains 13 residues. The CDR3 sequence: CAWSVRVRDTQYF. The CDR3 nucleotides are TGTGCCTGGAGCGTTAGGGTCAGAGATACGCAGTATTTT.

The V gene is TRBV6-5, the J gene TRBJ2-3, with 14 bases that match TRBD2. V shed 2 bases, J shed 2 bases, and the junction held 6 bases outside the gene matches. This CDR3 is built from 18 residues. Germline loops: CDR1 MNHEY, CDR2 SVGAGI. In DNA, the CDR3 is TGTGCCAGCAGTTACAGGGGACTAGCGGGGGTGACCACAGATACGCAGTATTTT. Amino acids: CASSYRGLAGVTTDTQYF.

The table lists this clonotype with many counts. This chain uses TRBV20-1 with TRBJ2-7; the match to TRBD1 covers 8 bases. Germline V CDR1 and CDR2: DFQATT, SNEGSKA (reference sequence). The V segment lost 5 bases and the J segment 5 bases; nucleotides outside the gene matches: 5. The CDR3 has 12 residues. For the CDR3, the DNA is TGCAGTGCTGAGGACAGGGCCCACGAGCAGTACTTC. This translates into CSAEDRAHEQYF.

This chain's CDR3 is CASGPRLALPLHNEQYF. DNA for the CDR3: TGTGCTAGTGGCCCCCGACTAGCACTTCCTCTCCACAATGAGCAGTACTTC. This chain links TRBV12-5 with TRBJ2-1; TRBD2 matches at 7 bases. The J call could be wrong; TRBJ2-7 is a better fit for the DNA end. The germline gives CDR1 LGHNT, CDR2 FRNRAP. The CDR3 has 17 amino acids.

The chain has TRBV30 and TRBJ1-6; possible D gene TRBD1, 6 bases. V was cut by 4 bases and J by 6 bases, with 22 bases left in between. The CDR3 spans 17 residues. From germline, CDR1 is GTSNPN and CDR2 SVGIG (reference sequence). The chain's CDR3 is CAWTPGVGGRINSPLHF. The DNA of the CDR3 is TGTGCCTGGACCCCAGGAGTGGGGGGGCGCATTAATTCACCCCTCCACTTT.